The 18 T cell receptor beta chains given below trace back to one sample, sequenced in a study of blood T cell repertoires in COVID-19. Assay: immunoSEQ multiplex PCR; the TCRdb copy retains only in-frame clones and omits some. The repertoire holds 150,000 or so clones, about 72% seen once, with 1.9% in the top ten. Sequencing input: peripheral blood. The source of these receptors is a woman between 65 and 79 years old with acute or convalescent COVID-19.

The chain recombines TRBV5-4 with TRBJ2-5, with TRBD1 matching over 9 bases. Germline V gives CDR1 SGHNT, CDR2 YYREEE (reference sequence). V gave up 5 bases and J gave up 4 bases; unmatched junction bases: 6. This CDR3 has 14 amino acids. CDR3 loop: CASSRTGGGETQYF. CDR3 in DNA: TGTGCCAGCAGTCGAACAGGGGGCGGAGAGACCCAGTACTTC.

The CDR3 here is CASSRRDRVSPLHF. DNA for the CDR3: TGTGCCAGCAGCCGCCGGGACAGGGTTTCACCCCTCCACTTT. This chain links TRBV14 with TRBJ1-6; 9 bases line up with TRBD1. With V trimmed by 4 bases and J by 9 bases, 4 bases remained unmatched. Per germline, CDR1 SGHDN and CDR2 FVKESK. CDR3 length: 14 residues.

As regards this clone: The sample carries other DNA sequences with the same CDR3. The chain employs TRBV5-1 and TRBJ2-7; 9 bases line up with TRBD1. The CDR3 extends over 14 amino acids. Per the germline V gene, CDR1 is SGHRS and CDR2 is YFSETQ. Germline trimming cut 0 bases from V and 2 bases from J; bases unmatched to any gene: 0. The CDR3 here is CASSLGTGAYEQYF. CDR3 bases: TGCGCCAGCAGCTTGGGGACAGGGGCCTACGAGCAGTACTTC.

Written as DNA, the CDR3 is TGCGCCAGCAGTGCCAGACTAGCGGGGGGTGAGCAGTTCTTC. Amino acid sequence: CASSARLAGGEQFF. The V gene is TRBV10-1, the J gene TRBJ2-1, with 13 bases that match TRBD2. V was clipped by 4 bases and J by 9 bases; unmatched bases: 3. Germline V gene sequence: CDR1 WNHNN, CDR2 SYGVQD (reference sequence). The length of the CDR3 is 14 residues.

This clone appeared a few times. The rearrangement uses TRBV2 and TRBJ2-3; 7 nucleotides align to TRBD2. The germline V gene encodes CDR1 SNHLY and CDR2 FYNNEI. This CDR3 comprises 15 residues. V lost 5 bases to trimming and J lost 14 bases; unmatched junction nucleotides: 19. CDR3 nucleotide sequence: TGTGCCAGCAGTTCCGGGAGCGGGGCAAGAGAACGGGTGTATTTT. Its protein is CASSSGSGARERVYF.

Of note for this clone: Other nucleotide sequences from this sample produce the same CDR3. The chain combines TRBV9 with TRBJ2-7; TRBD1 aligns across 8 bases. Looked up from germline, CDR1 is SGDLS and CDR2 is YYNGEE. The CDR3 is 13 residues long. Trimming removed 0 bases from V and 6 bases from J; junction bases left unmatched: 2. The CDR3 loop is CASSVGDRGEQYF. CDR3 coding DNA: TGTGCCAGCAGCGTAGGCGACAGGGGCGAGCAGTACTTC.

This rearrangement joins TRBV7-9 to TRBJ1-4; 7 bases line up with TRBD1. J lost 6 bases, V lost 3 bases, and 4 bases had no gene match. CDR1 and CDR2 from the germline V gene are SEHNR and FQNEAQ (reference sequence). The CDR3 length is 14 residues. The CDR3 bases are TGTGCCAGCAGCTTTAACAGGGGTTATGAAAAACTGTTTTTT. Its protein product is CASSFNRGYEKLFF.

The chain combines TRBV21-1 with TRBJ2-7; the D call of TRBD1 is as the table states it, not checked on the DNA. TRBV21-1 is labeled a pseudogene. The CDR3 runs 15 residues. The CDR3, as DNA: TGTGCCAGCAGCAAAATGGGCAGGATAACCTACGAGCAGTACTTC. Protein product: CASSKMGRITYEQYF.

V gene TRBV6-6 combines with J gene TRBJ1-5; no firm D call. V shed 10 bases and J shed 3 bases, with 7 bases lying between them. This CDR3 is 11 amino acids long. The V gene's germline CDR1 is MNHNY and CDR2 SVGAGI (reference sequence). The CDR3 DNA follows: TGTGCCACAGGAAACAATCAGCCCCAGCATTTT. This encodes CATGNNQPQHF.

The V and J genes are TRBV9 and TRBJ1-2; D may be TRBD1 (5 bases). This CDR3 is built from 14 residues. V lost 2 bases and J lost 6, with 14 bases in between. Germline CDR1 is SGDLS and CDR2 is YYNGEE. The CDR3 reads CASSVATDIDGYTF. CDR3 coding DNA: TGTGCCAGCAGCGTGGCGACAGATATTGATGGCTACACCTTC.

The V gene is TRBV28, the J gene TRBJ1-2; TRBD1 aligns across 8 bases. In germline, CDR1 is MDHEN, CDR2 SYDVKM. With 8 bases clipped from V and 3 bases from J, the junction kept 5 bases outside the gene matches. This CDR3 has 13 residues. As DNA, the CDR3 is TGTGCCAGCGTACAGGGGGGCTACTATGGCTACACCTTC. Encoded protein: CASVQGGYYGYTF.

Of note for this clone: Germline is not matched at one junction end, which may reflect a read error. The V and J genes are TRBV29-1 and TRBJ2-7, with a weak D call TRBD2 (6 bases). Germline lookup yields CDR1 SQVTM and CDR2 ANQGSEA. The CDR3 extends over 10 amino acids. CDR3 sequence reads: CSVEETSWDF. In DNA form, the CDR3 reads TGCAGCGTTGAAGAGACTAGTTGGGACTTC.

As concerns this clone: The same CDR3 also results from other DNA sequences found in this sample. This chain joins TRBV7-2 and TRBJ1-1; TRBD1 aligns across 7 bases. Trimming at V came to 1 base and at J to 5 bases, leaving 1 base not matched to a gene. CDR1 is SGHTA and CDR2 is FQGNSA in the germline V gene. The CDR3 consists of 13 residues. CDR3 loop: CASSLGQGTEAFF. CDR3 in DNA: TGTGCCAGCAGCTTAGGACAGGGTACTGAAGCTTTCTTT.

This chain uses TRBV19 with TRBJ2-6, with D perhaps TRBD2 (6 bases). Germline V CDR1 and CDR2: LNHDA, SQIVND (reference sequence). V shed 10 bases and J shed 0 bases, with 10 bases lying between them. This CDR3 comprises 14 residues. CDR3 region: CATAGTSGANVLTF. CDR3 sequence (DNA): TGTGCCACCGCGGGAACCTCTGGGGCCAACGTCCTGACTTTC.

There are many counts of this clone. The CDR3 DNA follows: TGTGCCAGCAGCCCCAGGGGGGACACTGAAGCTTTCTTT. It is translated as CASSPRGDTEAFF. The chain uses TRBV6-2 or TRBV6-3 and TRBJ1-1; 7 positions agree with TRBD1. The CDR3 loop spans 13 amino acids. V lost 6 bases and J lost 3; bases outside the gene matches: 4. CDR1 MNHEY and CDR2 SVGEGT come from the germline V gene.

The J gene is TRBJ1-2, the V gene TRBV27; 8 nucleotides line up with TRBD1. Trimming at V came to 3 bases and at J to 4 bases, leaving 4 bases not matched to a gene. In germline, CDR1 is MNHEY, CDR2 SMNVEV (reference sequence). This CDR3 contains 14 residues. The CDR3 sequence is CASSFYGQGYGYTF. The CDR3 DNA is TGTGCCAGCAGTTTTTACGGACAGGGCTATGGCTACACCTTC.

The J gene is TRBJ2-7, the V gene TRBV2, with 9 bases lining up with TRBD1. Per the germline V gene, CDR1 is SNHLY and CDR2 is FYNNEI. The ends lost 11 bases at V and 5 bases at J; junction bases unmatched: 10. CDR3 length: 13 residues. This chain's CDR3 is CALKGQGWNEQYF. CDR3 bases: TGTGCCCTAAAGGGACAGGGCTGGAACGAGCAGTACTTC.

CDR3 amino acids: CASSLPRTPRNSGNTIYF. CDR3 nucleotides: TGTGCCAGCAGTTTACCCCGGACACCCCGGAACTCTGGAAACACCATATATTTT. The chain recombines TRBV27 with TRBJ1-3; D is possibly TRBD1 (5 bases). The V gene's germline CDR1 is MNHEY and CDR2 SMNVEV (reference sequence). V shed 2 bases and J shed 0 bases, with 17 bases lying between them. This CDR3 has 18 amino acids.